The text below deals with one T cell receptor beta chain. Its cognate antigen has yet to be identified. There are no base qualities to consult, and no much larger clone falls within one base. Healthy HIV-negative adults with no recently reported acute infections or vaccinations were included as donors. All donors were Caucasian adults living in Nashville, Tennessee, USA. Magnetic negative selection was used to enrich CD4+ T cells, after which naive cells were positively selected on CD45RA and the negative fraction became the memory subset. Blood was obtained by leukapheresis, after which PBMCs were separated by Ficoll-Histopaque density gradient centrifugation and cryopreserved in liquid nitrogen vapor phase. Analytical flow cytometry was used to check the purity and quantity of every magnetically sorted T cell population. Genomic DNA was isolated from every sorted fraction and measured by UV absorbance on a Nanodrop 2000c.

Using the deep immunoSEQ assay, multiplex PCR amplified TCR CDR3 regions from genomic DNA. For each cell subset, the extracted genomic DNA was distributed evenly across all wells of several immunoSEQ 96-well plates, and each plate served as one replicate. For sorted subsets, around 200 ng genomic DNA, equal to some 30,000 T cell genomes, was loaded into each replicate PCR. Purified libraries were quantified with a Qubit 3.0 fluorometer, sized on a Bioanalyzer 2100, and re-quantified with the KAPA Library Quantification kit. Every immunoSEQ 96-well plate was sequenced on a dedicated single-read 150-cycle Illumina NextSeq 550 flow cell. Per the authors' processing: The immunoSEQ output contained only junctional sequences without quality scores, so filtering could not match that applied to full-length reads. To assign V/J genes and CDR3, sequences were annotated against IMGT germline references using PyIR, a Python wrapper for IgBLAST v1.9. Reads were filtered out if the reads had weak V/J assignments (E-value above 1e-6), no CDR3, stop codons, out-of-frame junctions, or ambiguous translated residues. V3J clonotypes were defined as sequences sharing the same inferred V gene, J gene, and CDR3 amino acid sequence. Percentage overlap between repertoires was computed as shared unique clonotypes divided by the size of the smaller repertoire. Repertoire richness was assessed with RTK rarefaction, the Chao1 estimator, and Recon v2.1 estimates of unobserved clonotypes. Generation probabilities were computed with OLGA for all TCRbeta clonotypes obtained by the gDNA method from a few donors. In its TCRdb copy, this immuneACCESS table keeps in-frame sequences only and misses some clones. Where compared with another copy, unresolved V genes explain less than half of these, and the others have no known cause. For V, J and clone size, that table is used; D and trimming come from the DNA. For this sample there are around 550,000 clones; about 95% appear just once. The ten largest clones take up under 0.06% of the sample.

This record comes from a study of shared clonotypes between healthy human individuals (dated by TCRdb to about 2020). For the study in its entirety: A couple of women and three men aged 18 to 49 years were included in the cohort. Per donor, three plates each were used for CD4 naive and CD4 memory, two for CD8 naive, and one for CD8 memory. The study deeply sequenced blood TCR repertoires of roughly five healthy adults to estimate repertoire size and the extent of clonotype sharing between individuals. To increase sequencing depth and limit assay-specific biases, TCR repertoire library preparation and sequencing were carried out by different laboratories using diverse techniques. Each donor's leukapheresis produced roughly between about 0.9 and 9.5 billion PBMCs. Summary of the overall study and its limitations: Rarefaction of sorted-subset datasets indicated incomplete sequencing despite the large sequencing depth. Sampling was restricted to blood, and TCR repertoires in tissue are likely to differ from TCR repertoires in blood. Based on pairwise subsampling, the degree of clonotype sharing among donors was expected to be affected by sequencing depth. Larger estimated clonotype richness was generally found for naive subsets than for memory subsets. Because the study included a small number of donors, the genetic and exposure-history diversity represented was limited. Compared with non-shared clonotypes, the clonotypes found in all four sorted-subset donors had higher generation probabilities. Across four donors, around 5% of naive CD4, around 3.5% of naive CD8, under 2.5% of memory CD4, and approximately 0.4% of memory CD8 clonotypes were shared.

This sequence was found in a woman aged 25-40 years in good health. The sequencing input was naive CD4+ T cells sorted from blood. The sample's cell subset or site label, decoded: CD45RA+ positively selected.

The CDR3 protein sequence reads: CASADRFMGTDTQYF. The bases read TGTGCCAGCGCCGACAGGTTCATGGGCACAGATACGCAGTATTTT. In this chain, TRBV2 is recombined with TRBJ2-3; D gene: possibly TRBD1, on 6 matching bases. CDR3 length: 15 amino acids, cysteine to phenylalanine. CDR3 DNA only is kept here, 45 bases in frame from base 1. CDR1 SNHLY and CDR2 FYNNEI were looked up in the germline V gene. V and J lose 8 bases and 1 base, and a span of 16 bases separates them.